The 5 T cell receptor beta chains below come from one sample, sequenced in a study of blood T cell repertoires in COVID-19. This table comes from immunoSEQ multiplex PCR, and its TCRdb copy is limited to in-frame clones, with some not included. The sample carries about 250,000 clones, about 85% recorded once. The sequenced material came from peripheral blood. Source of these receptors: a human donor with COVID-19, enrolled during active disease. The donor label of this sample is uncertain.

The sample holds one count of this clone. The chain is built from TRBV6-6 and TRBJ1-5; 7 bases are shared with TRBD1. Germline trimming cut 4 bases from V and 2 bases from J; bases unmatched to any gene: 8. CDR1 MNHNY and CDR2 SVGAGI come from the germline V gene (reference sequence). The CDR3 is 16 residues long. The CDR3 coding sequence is TGTGCCAGCAGTTTGACAGGGTGGGACGGCAATCAGCCCCAGCATTTT. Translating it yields CASSLTGWDGNQPQHF.

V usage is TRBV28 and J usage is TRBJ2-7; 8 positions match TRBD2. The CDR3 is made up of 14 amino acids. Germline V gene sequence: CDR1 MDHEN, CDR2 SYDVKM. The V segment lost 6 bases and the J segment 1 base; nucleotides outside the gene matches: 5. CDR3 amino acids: CASSPGGASYEQYF. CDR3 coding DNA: TGTGCCAGCAGCCCCGGGGGGGCGTCCTACGAGCAGTACTTC.

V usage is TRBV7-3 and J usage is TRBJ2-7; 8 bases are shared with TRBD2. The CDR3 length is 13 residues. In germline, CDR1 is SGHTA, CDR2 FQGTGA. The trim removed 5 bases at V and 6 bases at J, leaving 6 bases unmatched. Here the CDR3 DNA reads TGTGCCAGCAGCGCGGGGCTAGCGGGCGAGCAGTACTTC. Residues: CASSAGLAGEQYF.

As DNA, the CDR3 is TGTGCCAGCAGCTTAGGGGACAATGTCGTCGAAAAACTGTTTTTT. Encoded protein: CASSLGDNVVEKLFF. The rearrangement links TRBV7-9 to TRBJ1-4, with D possibly TRBD1 on 6 matching bases. The CDR3 is 15 residues long. Germline V gives CDR1 SEHNR, CDR2 FQNEAQ (reference sequence). V was pared by 1 base and J by 8 bases, with 14 bases between.

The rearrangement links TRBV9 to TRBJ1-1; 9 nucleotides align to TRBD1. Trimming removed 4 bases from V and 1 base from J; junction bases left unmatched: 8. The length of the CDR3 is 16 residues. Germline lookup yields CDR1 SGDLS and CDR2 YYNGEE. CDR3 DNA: TGTGCCAGCAGCCGGGGACAGGGTCGGGAGAACACTGAAGCTTTCTTT. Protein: CASSRGQGRENTEAFF.